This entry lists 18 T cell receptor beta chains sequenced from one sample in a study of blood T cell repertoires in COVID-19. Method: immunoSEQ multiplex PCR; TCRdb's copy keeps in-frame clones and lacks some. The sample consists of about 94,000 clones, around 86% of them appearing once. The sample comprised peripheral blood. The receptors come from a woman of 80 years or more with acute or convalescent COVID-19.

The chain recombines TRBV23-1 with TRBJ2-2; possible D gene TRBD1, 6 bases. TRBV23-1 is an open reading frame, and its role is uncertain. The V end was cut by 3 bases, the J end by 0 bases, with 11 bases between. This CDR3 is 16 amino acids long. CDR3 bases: TGCGCCAGCAGTCAGTCCGGGACACCGAACACCGGGGAGCTGTTTTTT. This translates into CASSQSGTPNTGELFF.

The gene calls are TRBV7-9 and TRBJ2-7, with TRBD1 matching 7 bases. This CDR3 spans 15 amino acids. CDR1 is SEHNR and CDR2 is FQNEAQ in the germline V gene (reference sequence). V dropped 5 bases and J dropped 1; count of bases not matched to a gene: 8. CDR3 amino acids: CASSLTGVQSYEQYF. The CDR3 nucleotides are TGTGCCAGCAGCCTCACAGGGGTACAATCCTACGAGCAGTACTTC.

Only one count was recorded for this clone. The CDR3 reads CASSFRGVAPYNEQFF. In DNA, the CDR3 is TGTGCCAGCAGCTTCCGGGGAGTAGCCCCCTACAATGAGCAGTTCTTC. The V call is TRBV11-3, the J call TRBJ2-1, with a weak D call TRBD2 (5 bases). Germline V gives CDR1 SGHNT, CDR2 YENEEA. V was cut by 3 bases and J by 2 bases, with 14 bases left in between. The CDR3 extends over 16 amino acids.

The CDR3 loop is CSANEGGNQPQHF. CDR3 nucleotides: TGCAGTGCTAATGAGGGAGGCAATCAGCCCCAGCATTTT. The chain joins TRBV20-1 to TRBJ1-5; D not certain. The V end lost 4 bases, the J end lost 2 bases, and 9 bases lay between the germline ends. Per germline, CDR1 DFQATT and CDR2 SNEGSKA (reference sequence). CDR3 size: 13 residues.

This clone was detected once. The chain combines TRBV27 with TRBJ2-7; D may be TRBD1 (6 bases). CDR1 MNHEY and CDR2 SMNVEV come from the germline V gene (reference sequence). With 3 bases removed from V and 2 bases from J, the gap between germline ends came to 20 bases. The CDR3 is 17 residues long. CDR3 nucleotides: TGTGCCAGCAGTTTCCAGGGTCGGACAGCTACGACCTACGAGCAGTACTTC. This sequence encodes CASSFQGRTATTYEQYF.

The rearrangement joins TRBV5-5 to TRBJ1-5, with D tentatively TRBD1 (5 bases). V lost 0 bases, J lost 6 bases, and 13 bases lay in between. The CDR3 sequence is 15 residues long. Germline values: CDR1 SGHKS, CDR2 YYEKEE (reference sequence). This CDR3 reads CASSLEGVRSQPQHF. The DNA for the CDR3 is TGTGCCAGCAGCTTGGAAGGGGTAAGGAGTCAGCCCCAGCATTTT. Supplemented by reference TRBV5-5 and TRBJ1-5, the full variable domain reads DAGVTQSPTHLIKTRGQQVTLRCSPISGHKSVSWYQQVLGQGPQFIFQYYEKEERGRGNFPDRFSARQFPNYSSELNVNALLLGDSALYLCASSLEGVRSQPQHFGDGTRLSIL.

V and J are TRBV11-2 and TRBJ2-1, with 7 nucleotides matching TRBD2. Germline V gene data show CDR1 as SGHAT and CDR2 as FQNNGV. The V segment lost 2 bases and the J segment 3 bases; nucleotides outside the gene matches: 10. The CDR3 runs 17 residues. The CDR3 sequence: CASSLLGLAVLYNEQFF. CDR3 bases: TGTGCCAGCAGCTTACTCGGGCTAGCGGTTCTCTACAATGAGCAGTTCTTC.

The CDR3 protein is CASSLVQGPQYF. The CDR3 nucleotides are TGCGCCAGCAGCTTGGTGCAGGGGCCGCAGTACTTC. J is TRBJ2-7 and V is TRBV5-1; tentative D call: TRBD1 (6 bases). The CDR3 loop spans 12 amino acids. CDR1 and CDR2 (germline): SGHRS, YFSETQ. Between the trimmed V and J ends, which lost 0 bases and 9 bases, there was a span of 10 bases.

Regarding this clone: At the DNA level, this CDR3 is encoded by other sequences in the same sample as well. The chain's CDR3 is CASKAGGSYNEQFF. For the CDR3, the DNA is TGCGCCAGTAAAGCGGGGGGCTCCTACAATGAGCAGTTCTTC. This sequence joins TRBV5-1 and TRBJ2-1; 9 positions match TRBD2. CDR3 length equals 14 residues. V lost 8 bases, J lost 0 bases, and 3 bases stayed unmatched. Germline loops: CDR1 SGHRS, CDR2 YFSETQ.

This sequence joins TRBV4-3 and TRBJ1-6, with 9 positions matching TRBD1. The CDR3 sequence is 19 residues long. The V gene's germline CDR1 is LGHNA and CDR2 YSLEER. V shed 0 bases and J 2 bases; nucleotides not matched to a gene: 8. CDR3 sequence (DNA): TGCGCCAGCAGCCAAGATCCCCCGGGACAGGGCGCCTATAATTCACCCCTCCACTTT. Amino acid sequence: CASSQDPPGQGAYNSPLHF.

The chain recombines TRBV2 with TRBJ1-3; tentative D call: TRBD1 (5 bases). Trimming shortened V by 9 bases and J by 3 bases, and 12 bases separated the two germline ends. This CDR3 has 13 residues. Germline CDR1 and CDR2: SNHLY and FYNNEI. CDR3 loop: CASRQSLGNTIYF. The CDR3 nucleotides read TGTGCCAGTAGACAGTCGCTTGGAAACACCATATATTTT.

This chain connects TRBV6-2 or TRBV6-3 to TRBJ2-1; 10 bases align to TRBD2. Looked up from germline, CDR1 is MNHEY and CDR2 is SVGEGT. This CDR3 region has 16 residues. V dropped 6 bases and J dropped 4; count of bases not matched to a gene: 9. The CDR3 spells CASSSSRTSGYNEQFF. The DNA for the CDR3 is TGTGCCAGCAGCTCCTCGCGGACTAGCGGATACAATGAGCAGTTCTTC.

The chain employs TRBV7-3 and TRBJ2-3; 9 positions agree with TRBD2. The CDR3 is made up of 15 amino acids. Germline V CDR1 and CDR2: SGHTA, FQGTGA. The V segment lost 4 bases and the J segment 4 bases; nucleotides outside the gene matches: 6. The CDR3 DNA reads TGTGCCAGCAGCTCTGCGGGAGGGGACTCAGATACGCAGTATTTT. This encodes CASSSAGGDSDTQYF.

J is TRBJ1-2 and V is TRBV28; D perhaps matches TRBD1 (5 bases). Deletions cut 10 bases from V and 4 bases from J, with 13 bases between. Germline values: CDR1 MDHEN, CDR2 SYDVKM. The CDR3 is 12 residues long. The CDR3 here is CAIIDSLYGYTF. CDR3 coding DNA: TGTGCCATCATAGACAGTCTCTATGGCTACACCTTC.

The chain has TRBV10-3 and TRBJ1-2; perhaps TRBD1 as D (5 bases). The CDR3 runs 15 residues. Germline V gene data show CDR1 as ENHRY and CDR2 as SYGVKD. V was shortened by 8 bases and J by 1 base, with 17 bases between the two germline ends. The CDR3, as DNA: TGTGCCATCGCCGTGAGGCAGGGTAGTAACTATGGCTACACCTTC. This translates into CAIAVRQGSNYGYTF.

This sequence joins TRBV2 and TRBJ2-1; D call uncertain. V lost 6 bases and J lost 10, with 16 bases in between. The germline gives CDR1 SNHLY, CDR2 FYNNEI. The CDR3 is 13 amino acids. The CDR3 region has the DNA TGTGCCAGCAGAAGTGGGCCGGCATGGGAGCAGTTCTTC. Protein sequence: CASRSGPAWEQFF. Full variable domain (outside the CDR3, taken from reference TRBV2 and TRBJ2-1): EPEVTQTPSHQVTQMGQEVILRCVPISNHLYFYWYRQILGQKVEFLVSFYNNEISEKSEIFDDQFSVERPDGSNFTLKIRSTKLEDSAMYFCASRSGPAWEQFFGPGTRLTVL.

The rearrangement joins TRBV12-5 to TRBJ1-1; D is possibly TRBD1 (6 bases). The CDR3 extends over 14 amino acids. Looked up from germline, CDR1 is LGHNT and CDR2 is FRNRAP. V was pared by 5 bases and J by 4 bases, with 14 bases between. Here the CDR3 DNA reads TGTGCTAGTGGTATATCAGGGGCTTTCACTGAAGCTTTCTTT. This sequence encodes CASGISGAFTEAFF.

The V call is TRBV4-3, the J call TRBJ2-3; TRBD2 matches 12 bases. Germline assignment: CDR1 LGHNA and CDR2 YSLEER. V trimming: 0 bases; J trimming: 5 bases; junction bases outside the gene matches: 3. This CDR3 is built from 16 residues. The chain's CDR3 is CASSQEASGGGDTQYF. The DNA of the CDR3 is TGCGCCAGCAGCCAAGAGGCTAGCGGGGGGGGAGATACGCAGTATTTT.